The 28 T cell receptor beta chains reported below all come from one sample, sequenced in a study of T cell repertoires in cytomegalovirus infection. Using its own MiXCR run on the reads, TCRdb lists one record per CDR3 protein. The sample carries some 700,000 distinct CDR3 sequences, less than 40% recorded once. Input material: PBMCs. The receptors originated from a human donor in good health (CMV status not recorded). Some clones in this sample may be carry-over from other donors' samples.

This clonotype was seen just once. V and J are TRBV11-1 and TRBJ2-3, with D possibly TRBD2 on 5 matching bases. CDR3 length: 17 residues. V was pared by 8 bases and J by 2 bases, with 23 bases between. The germline gives CDR1 SGHAT, CDR2 FQDESV (reference sequence). The CDR3 protein is CASPTPRAATITDTQYF. The CDR3 bases are TGTGCCAGCCCGACCCCTAGGGCGGCGACTATCACAGATACGCAGTATTTT.

This clonotype showed up many times. V and J are TRBV11-1 and TRBJ1-1; no clear D gene. The CDR3 is made up of 12 amino acids. Between the trimmed V and J ends, which lost 5 bases and 1 base, there was a span of 5 bases. The germline gives CDR1 SGHAT, CDR2 FQDESV (reference sequence). CDR3 nucleotides: TGTGCCAGCAGCATGGGGAACACTGAAGCTTTCTTT. Translated, it gives CASSMGNTEAFF.

This clonotype was picked up many times. The chain has TRBV7-2 and TRBJ1-6; TRBD1 matches at 7 bases. The J segment lost 9 bases and the V segment lost 5 bases, leaving 10 bases of the junction unmatched. The CDR3 sequence is 15 residues long. Germline V gene sequence: CDR1 SGHTA, CDR2 FQGNSA. This CDR3 reads CASSLVRDSGSPLHF. In DNA, the CDR3 is TGTGCCAGCAGCCTAGTAAGGGACAGCGGTTCACCCCTCCACTTT.

This clonotype turned up a few times. The chain recombines TRBV28 with TRBJ1-1, with unresolved D. CDR1 is MDHEN and CDR2 is SYDVKM in the germline V gene. The CDR3 loop spans 11 amino acids. Trimming took 5 bases from V and 5 from J, leaving 6 bases between them. This chain's CDR3 is CASSPTTEAFF. The CDR3 DNA reads TGTGCCAGCAGTCCGACGACTGAAGCTTTCTTT.

V gene TRBV2 combines with J gene TRBJ1-2; weak D call: TRBD1 (6 bases). The CDR3 loop spans 13 amino acids. CDR1 is SNHLY and CDR2 is FYNNEI in the germline V gene. V lost 4 bases to trimming and J lost 7 bases, with 13 bases between them. CDR3 sequence: CASSGRQEGGYTF. CDR3 DNA sequence: TGTGCCAGCAGTGGGAGACAGGAGGGTGGCTACACCTTC.

This clonotype has a count of ten or more. V gene TRBV7-2 combines with J gene TRBJ1-1; weak D call: TRBD1 (5 bases). CDR3 size: 13 residues. V was pared by 7 bases and J by 4 bases, with 13 bases between. Germline V CDR1 and CDR2: SGHTA, FQGNSA. The CDR3 is CASKPGLGTEAFF. The CDR3 DNA reads TGTGCCAGCAAACCGGGACTGGGCACTGAAGCTTTCTTT.

Only a few counts were recorded for this clonotype. The V and J genes are TRBV27 and TRBJ1-3; D uncertain. V lost 5 bases, J lost 3 bases, and 14 bases lay in between. The CDR3 runs 15 residues. Germline CDR1 is MNHEY and CDR2 is SMNVEV (reference sequence). The CDR3 bases are TGTGCCAGCAGTCTGAGAAGCAATAGTGGAAACACCATATATTTT. Translated, it gives CASSLRSNSGNTIYF.

The DNA for the CDR3 is TGTGCCACCTGGCGTAATGAAAAACTGTTTTTT. Translated: CATWRNEKLFF. This chain links TRBV6-1 with TRBJ1-4; no clear D gene. The CDR3 is 11 residues long. V dropped 10 bases and J dropped 4 bases, with 7 bases sitting between them. Germline values: CDR1 MNHNS, CDR2 SASEGT.

This clonotype turned up a few times. The V and J genes are TRBV11-3 and TRBJ2-3; tentative D call: TRBD2 (5 bases). CDR1 and CDR2 (germline): SGHNT, YENEEA. The CDR3 has 13 residues. Trimming shortened V by 3 bases and J by 4 bases, and 8 bases separated the two germline ends. The CDR3 DNA reads as TGTGCCAGCAGCTTTAGCGCCCCAGATACGCAGTATTTT. Protein sequence: CASSFSAPDTQYF.

J is TRBJ1-6 and V is TRBV20-1, with 8 bases lining up with TRBD1. Germline CDR1 and CDR2: DFQATT and SNEGSKA (reference sequence). V trimming: 8 bases; J trimming: 4 bases; junction bases outside the gene matches: 7. CDR3 length equals 14 residues. This CDR3 reads CSSPDRGYNSPLHF. DNA for the CDR3: TGCAGTTCTCCTGACAGGGGATATAATTCACCCCTCCACTTT.

CDR3 region: CASSSSTGEIGYTF. The DNA for the CDR3 is TGCGCCAGCAGCTCGTCGACAGGGGAGATTGGCTACACCTTC. This chain uses TRBV5-1 with TRBJ1-2; 8 bases map to TRBD1. This CDR3 is built from 14 residues. Per the germline V gene, CDR1 is SGHRS and CDR2 is YFSETQ. The V gene end was trimmed by 3 bases and the J gene end by 7 bases; junction bases not matched to a gene: 8.

V gene TRBV28 combines with J gene TRBJ2-7; D remains ambiguous. V gave up 1 base and J gave up 3 bases, with 4 bases separating them. The germline CDR1 and CDR2 sequences are MDHEN and SYDVKM. CDR3 length equals 12 residues. The chain's CDR3 is CASSLFFYEQYF. The CDR3 nucleotides read TGTGCCAGCAGTTTATTCTTCTACGAGCAGTACTTC.

The chain combines TRBV29-1 with TRBJ1-6, with 7 bases identical to TRBD1. V gave up 7 bases and J gave up 4 bases; unmatched junction bases: 10. Germline V gives CDR1 SQVTM, CDR2 ANQGSEA. The CDR3 has 15 residues. CDR3 amino acids: CSAIFRDSYNSPLHF. Here the CDR3 DNA reads TGCAGCGCCATATTCCGGGACAGTTATAATTCACCCCTCCACTTT.

The chain has TRBV18 and TRBJ2-2; the D is unclear. The V gene lost 2 bases and the J gene lost 4 bases, with 14 bases spanning the gap. The CDR3 is 16 residues long. Germline V gene sequence: CDR1 KGHSH, CDR2 LQKENI. Written as DNA, the CDR3 is TGTGCCAGCTCACCAGGTCAGGTTGATCTCACCGGGGAGCTGTTTTTT. This sequence encodes CASSPGQVDLTGELFF. The whole variable domain, remainder taken from reference TRBV18 and TRBJ2-2, is NAGVMQNPRHLVRRRGQEARLRCSPMKGHSHVYWYRQLPEEGLKFMVYLQKENIIDESGMPKERFSAEFPKEGPSILRIQQVVRGDSAAYFCASSPGQVDLTGELFFGEGSRLTVL.

V usage is TRBV7-2 and J usage is TRBJ1-2, with a tentative D call TRBD1 (5 bases). Germline V CDR1 and CDR2: SGHTA, FQGNSA. With 3 bases removed from V and 11 bases from J, the gap between germline ends came to 13 bases. The CDR3 contains 12 residues. The CDR3 reads CASSFGGRGYTF. DNA for the CDR3: TGTGCCAGCAGCTTCGGAGGGAGGGGTTACACCTTC.

The gene calls are TRBV7-6 and TRBJ2-7; TRBD2 is a possible D gene (6 bases). Looked up from germline, CDR1 is SGHVS and CDR2 is FNYEAQ. The CDR3 has 11 residues. Between the trimmed V and J ends, which lost 5 bases and 8 bases, there was a span of 10 bases. The CDR3 spells CASSPGLQQYF. The CDR3 coding sequence is TGTGCCAGCAGCCCCGGACTACAGCAGTACTTC. Full variable domain (rest looked up from reference TRBV7-6 and TRBJ2-7): GAGVSQSPRYKVTKRGQDVALRCDPISGHVSLYWYRQALGQGPEFLTYFNYEAQQDKSGLPNDRFSAERPEGSISTLTIQRTEQRDSAMYRCASSPGLQQYFGPGTRLTVT.

This clonotype has a count of ten or more. The gene calls are TRBV7-2 and TRBJ1-1, with D possibly matching TRBD1 (5 bases). Between the trimmed V and J ends, which lost 7 bases and 1 base, there was a span of 10 bases. The CDR3 extends over 13 amino acids. CDR1 is SGHTA, CDR2 FQGNSA, per germline. CDR3 protein: CASTIQGNTEAFF. The DNA of the CDR3 is TGTGCCAGCACCATCCAGGGGAACACTGAAGCTTTCTTT.

Concerning this clonotype itself: One end of the junction fails to match germline, which may point to a read error. This chain joins TRBV7-2 and TRBJ1-4; D remains ambiguous. The CDR3 consists of 16 residues. Per the germline V gene, CDR1 is SGHTA and CDR2 is FQGNSA. CDR3 amino acids: CASSLLSGSTNEKMFF. The CDR3 DNA follows: TGTGCAAGCAGCTTATTGAGCGGTTCAACTAATGAAAAAATGTTTTTT.

The J gene is TRBJ1-1, the V gene TRBV6-6; the D gene is possibly TRBD1 (5 bases). CDR3 length: 10 residues. Germline CDR1 reads MNHNY; CDR2 reads SVGAGI (reference sequence). V lost 6 bases and J 8 bases, leaving 7 bases between the germline ends. The CDR3 bases are TGTGCCAGCAGATGGGGCGAAGCTTTCTTT. This codes for CASRWGEAFF.

This clonotype has just a few counts. The chain combines TRBV20-1 with TRBJ2-5, with 9 bases lining up with TRBD2. Germline-derived CDR1 and CDR2 are DFQATT and SNEGSKA (reference sequence). The CDR3 is made up of 16 amino acids. The J segment lost 4 bases and the V segment lost 0 bases, leaving 9 bases of the junction unmatched. In DNA form, the CDR3 reads TGCAGTGCTAGAGATCGGGTTAGCGGGAGAATAGAGACCCAGTACTTC. Its protein product is CSARDRVSGRIETQYF.

This clonotype occurred a few times. The chain couples TRBV6-5 to TRBJ1-2, with 12 positions matching TRBD1. Losses at the gene ends were 6 bases for V and 8 bases for J; bases not matched to a gene: 10. The length of the CDR3 is 15 residues. Looked up from germline, CDR1 is MNHEY and CDR2 is SVGAGI. The CDR3 nucleotides read TGTGCCAGCAGACGCTCCGGGACAGGGGGCGGCGGCTACACCTTC. Protein: CASRRSGTGGGGYTF.

This clonotype was seen a handful of times. The chain employs TRBV7-4 and TRBJ2-7; D unresolved. Per the germline V gene, CDR1 is SGHVT and CDR2 is SQSDAQ. V was trimmed by 3 bases and J by 6 bases, leaving 18 bases between them. The CDR3 consists of 15 residues. CDR3 nucleotides: TGTGCCAGCAGCTTCCACAACACACGACCTGTCGAGCAGTACTTC. Amino acids: CASSFHNTRPVEQYF.

This clonotype is a singleton in its sample. The J gene is TRBJ2-1, the V gene TRBV5-4; no clear D. V lost 0 bases to trimming and J lost 7 bases, with 11 bases between them. The CDR3 runs 14 residues. CDR1 SGHNT and CDR2 YYREEE come from the germline V gene (reference sequence). The CDR3 loop reads CASSLGIVDNEQFF. DNA of the CDR3: TGTGCCAGCAGCTTGGGGATCGTAGATAATGAGCAGTTCTTC. Based on the CDR3 plus reference TRBV5-4 and TRBJ2-1, the full variable domain is ETGVTQSPTHLIKTRGQQVTLRCSSQSGHNTVSWYQQALGQGPQFIFQYYREEENGRGNFPPRFSGLQFPNYSSELNVNALELDDSALYLCASSLGIVDNEQFFGPGTRLTVL.

This clonotype was counted only a few times. V and J are TRBV6-1 and TRBJ2-7; 14 bases map to TRBD2. Germline lookup yields CDR1 MNHNS and CDR2 SASEGT. Unmatched junction bases numbered 9, after V lost 6 bases and J lost 2 bases. This CDR3 has 17 residues. The CDR3 loop reads CASSHRTSGRMAYEQYF. For the CDR3, the DNA is TGTGCCAGCAGCCATAGGACTAGCGGGAGGATGGCCTACGAGCAGTACTTC.

This clonotype showed up many times. J is TRBJ1-5 and V is TRBV7-2; no clear D. This CDR3 is 15 amino acids long. CDR1 is SGHTA, CDR2 FQGNSA, per germline. Trimming removed 1 base at V and 0 bases at J, with 7 bases between. The CDR3 spells CASSLGQISNQPQHF. The CDR3 DNA follows: TGTGCCAGCAGCTTAGGGCAGATTAGCAATCAGCCCCAGCATTTT.

DNA of the CDR3: TGTGCCAGCAGTTACTACGGGGGGGGGACTGAAGCTTTCTTT. Translated, it gives CASSYYGGGTEAFF. V usage is TRBV6-6 and J usage is TRBJ1-1; possible D gene TRBD1, 5 bases. This CDR3 is 14 amino acids long. The germline V gene has CDR1 MNHNY and CDR2 SVGAGI (reference sequence). Trimming took off 1 base at V and 5 bases at J, with 11 bases between the two ends.

The table lists this clonotype with a few counts. The chain uses TRBV27 and TRBJ2-7; 7 nucleotides align to TRBD1. The CDR3 covers 16 residues. Trimming at V came to 6 bases and at J to 0 bases, leaving 11 bases not matched to a gene. Germline V gives CDR1 MNHEY, CDR2 SMNVEV (reference sequence). CDR3 sequence (DNA): TGTGCCAGCAGAGGCGTCCCGGGACAGAGCTCCTACGAGCAGTACTTC. Its translation: CASRGVPGQSSYEQYF.

The V call is TRBV7-6, the J call TRBJ2-2, with 15 nucleotides matching TRBD2. V was pared by 6 bases and J by 3 bases, with 17 bases of the junction left unmatched. The length of the CDR3 is 21 residues. Germline V gives CDR1 SGHVS, CDR2 FNYEAQ. The CDR3 sequence is CASRDSGLAGGPRPYTGELFF. The CDR3 bases are TGTGCCAGCAGGGACTCCGGACTAGCGGGAGGGCCCAGACCTTACACCGGGGAGCTGTTTTTT.